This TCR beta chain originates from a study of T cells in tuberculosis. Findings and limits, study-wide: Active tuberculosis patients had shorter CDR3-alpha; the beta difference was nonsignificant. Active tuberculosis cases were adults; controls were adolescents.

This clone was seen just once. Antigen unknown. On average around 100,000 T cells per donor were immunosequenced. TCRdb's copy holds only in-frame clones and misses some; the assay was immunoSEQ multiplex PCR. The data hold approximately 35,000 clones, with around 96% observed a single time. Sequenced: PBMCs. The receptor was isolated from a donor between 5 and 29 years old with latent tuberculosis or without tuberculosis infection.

For the CDR3, the DNA is TGTGCCAGCTACAGGGTCCACGAGCAGTACTTC. Its translation: CASYRVHEQYF. This rearrangement joins TRBV27 to TRBJ2-7; D may be TRBD1 (6 bases). CDR3 size: 11 residues. Trimming left V 8 bases short and J 5 bases short, with 10 bases between. Per germline, CDR1 MNHEY and CDR2 SMNVEV (reference sequence).